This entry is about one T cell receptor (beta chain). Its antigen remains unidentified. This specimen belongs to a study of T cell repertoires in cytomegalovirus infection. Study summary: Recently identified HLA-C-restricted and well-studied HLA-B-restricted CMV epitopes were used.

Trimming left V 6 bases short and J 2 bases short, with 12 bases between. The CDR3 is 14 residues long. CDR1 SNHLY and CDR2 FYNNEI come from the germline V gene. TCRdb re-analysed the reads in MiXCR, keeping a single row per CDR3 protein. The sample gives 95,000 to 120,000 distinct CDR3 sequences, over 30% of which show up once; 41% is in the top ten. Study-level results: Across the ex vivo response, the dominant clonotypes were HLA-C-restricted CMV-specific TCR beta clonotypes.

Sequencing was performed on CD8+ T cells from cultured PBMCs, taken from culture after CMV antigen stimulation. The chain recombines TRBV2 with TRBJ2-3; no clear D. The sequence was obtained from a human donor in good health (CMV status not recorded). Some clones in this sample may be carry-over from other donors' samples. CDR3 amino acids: CASREFRNTDTQYF. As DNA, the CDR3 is TGTGCCAGCAGAGAATTTAGAAACACAGATACGCAGTATTTT. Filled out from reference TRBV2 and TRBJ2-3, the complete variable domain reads EPEVTQTPSHQVTQMGQEVILRCVPISNHLYFYWYRQILGQKVEFLVSFYNNEISEKSEIFDDQFSVERPDGSNFTLKIRSTKLEDSAMYFCASREFRNTDTQYFGPGTRLTVL.